Listed here are 23 T cell receptor beta chains from one sample, sequenced in a study of blood T cell repertoires in COVID-19. Profiling relied on immunoSEQ multiplex PCR, and the TCRdb table lists in-frame clones only, not all of them. This sample has 150,000 to 200,000 clones, with roughly 89% found just once. Sequences were obtained from peripheral blood. The receptor set was obtained from a woman aged 60-75 years who had recovered from COVID-19.

The V and J genes are TRBV4-2 and TRBJ2-1; a possible D gene is TRBD1 (6 bases). This CDR3 region has 15 residues. Germline-derived CDR1 and CDR2 are LGHNA and YNFKEQ. Trimming took off 1 base at V and 7 bases at J, with 14 bases between the two ends. The CDR3 DNA sequence: TGTGCCAGCAGCCAAGTCCCTACTGACAGGAATGAGCAGTTCTTC. It is translated as CASSQVPTDRNEQFF.

This sequence joins TRBV6-1 and TRBJ1-2; D perhaps matches TRBD1 (6 bases). Germline values: CDR1 MNHNS, CDR2 SASEGT. The CDR3 consists of 13 residues. Trimming took off 3 bases at V and 3 bases at J, with 8 bases between the two ends. CDR3 nucleotide sequence: TGTGCCAGCAGTGATAGGACAGACTATGGCTACACCTTC. Amino acid sequence: CASSDRTDYGYTF.

This clone was recorded a few times. The chain combines TRBV7-2 with TRBJ1-6; 7 bases align to TRBD1. With 5 bases clipped from V and 8 bases from J, the junction kept 9 bases outside the gene matches. The CDR3 contains 15 residues. The germline gives CDR1 SGHTA, CDR2 FQGNSA. CDR3 sequence: CASSPQGGLYSPLHF. In DNA, the CDR3 is TGTGCCAGCAGCCCCCAGGGGGGTCTTTATTCACCCCTCCACTTT.

This rearrangement joins TRBV27 to TRBJ2-3, with 15 bases matching TRBD2. Per the germline V gene, CDR1 is MNHEY and CDR2 is SMNVEV (reference sequence). The CDR3 totals 20 residues. V shed 10 bases and J 0 bases; nucleotides not matched to a gene: 17. CDR3 sequence reads: CATRTWGLAGGQPSTDTQYF. The CDR3 nucleotides read TGTGCCACCAGGACTTGGGGACTAGCGGGGGGTCAACCTAGCACAGATACGCAGTATTTT.

This clone was picked up a small number of times. The chain employs TRBV27 and TRBJ1-2, with D maybe TRBD1 (6 bases). Germline values: CDR1 MNHEY, CDR2 SMNVEV (reference sequence). There are 14 residues in the CDR3. Trimming shortened V by 6 bases and J by 0 bases, and 11 bases separated the two germline ends. The CDR3 coding sequence is TGTGCCAGCAGGATCTCAGGGGCTAACTATGGCTACACCTTC. It translates to CASRISGANYGYTF.

This chain links TRBV19 with TRBJ1-1, with a weak D call TRBD1 (6 bases). This CDR3 has 13 residues. Per the germline V gene, CDR1 is LNHDA and CDR2 is SQIVND (reference sequence). Trimming took off 6 bases at V and 2 bases at J, with 10 bases between the two ends. The CDR3 protein is CASSEQGNTEAFF. Here the CDR3 DNA reads TGTGCCAGTAGCGAACAGGGAAACACTGAAGCTTTCTTT.

The V gene is TRBV15, the J gene TRBJ1-5; D not resolved. V dropped 0 bases and J dropped 6 bases, with 6 bases sitting between them. CDR3 size: 13 residues. Germline V gene sequence: CDR1 LNHNV, CDR2 YYDKDF (reference sequence). In DNA form, the CDR3 reads TGTGCCACCAGCAGAGATCACGGTCAGCCCCAGCATTTT. The encoded protein is CATSRDHGQPQHF. Combining the CDR3 with reference TRBV15 and TRBJ1-5 gives the whole variable domain DAMVIQNPRYQVTQFGKPVTLSCSQTLNHNVMYWYQQKSSQAPKLLFHYYDKDFNNEADTPDNFQSRRPNTSFCFLDIRSPGLGDTAMYLCATSRDHGQPQHFGDGTRLSIL.

The V and J genes are TRBV15 and TRBJ1-1; TRBD1 is a possible D gene (5 bases). The V and J ends lost 8 bases and 0 bases respectively, with 10 bases between them. The CDR3 is made up of 13 amino acids. The germline gives CDR1 LNHNV, CDR2 YYDKDF (reference sequence). This CDR3 reads CATGGDLNTEAFF. For the CDR3, the DNA is TGTGCCACCGGCGGGGACTTGAACACTGAAGCTTTCTTT.

The chain links TRBV7-9 to TRBJ2-7, with 7 bases identical to TRBD2. The trim removed 5 bases at V and 6 bases at J, leaving 7 bases unmatched. The germline V gene encodes CDR1 SEHNR and CDR2 FQNEAQ (reference sequence). The CDR3 contains 13 residues. Here the CDR3 DNA reads TGTGCCAGCAGCCCCCGCAGGGAGGGCGAGCAGTACTTC. This sequence encodes CASSPRREGEQYF.

The chain combines TRBV3-1 (or the pseudogene TRBV3-2) with TRBJ2-2; 12 positions match TRBD1. V gave up 1 base and J gave up 2 bases; unmatched junction bases: 11. The V gene's germline CDR1 is LGHDT and CDR2 YNNKEL (reference sequence). This CDR3 has 20 amino acids. CDR3 protein: CASSQGGGQGASRNTGELFF. As DNA, the CDR3 is TGTGCCAGCAGCCAAGGAGGGGGACAGGGGGCTTCTCGAAACACCGGGGAGCTGTTTTTT.

The CDR3 DNA is TGTGCCAGCAGTTACCTCGGTTTTCAAGCCAAAAACATTCAGTACTTC. Translating gives CASSYLGFQAKNIQYF. This sequence joins TRBV6-5 and TRBJ2-4, with D uncertain. Germline CDR1 MNHEY, CDR2 SVGAGI. The V end was cut by 2 bases, the J end by 0 bases, with 11 bases between. The CDR3 is made up of 16 amino acids.

The chain couples TRBV9 to TRBJ1-2; 8 positions agree with TRBD1. The CDR3 has 15 residues. Per the germline V gene, CDR1 is SGDLS and CDR2 is YYNGEE. V lost 0 bases, J lost 7 bases, and 8 bases stayed unmatched. The CDR3: CASSVDSGQGRGYTF. The CDR3 DNA is TGTGCCAGCAGCGTAGACTCCGGACAGGGCCGTGGCTACACCTTC.

V usage is TRBV5-1 and J usage is TRBJ2-5; TRBD1 matches 10 bases. The V and J ends lost 0 bases and 5 bases, in that order; junction bases with no gene match: 10. The germline CDR1 and CDR2 sequences are SGHRS and YFSETQ. This CDR3 has 17 amino acids. The CDR3 reads CASSLAVGQGEVETQYF. CDR3 nucleotides: TGCGCCAGCAGCTTGGCCGTTGGACAGGGGGAGGTGGAGACCCAGTACTTC.

The V gene is TRBV5-6, the J gene TRBJ1-6, with D uncertain. The V and J ends lost 4 bases and 7 bases respectively, with 24 bases between them. Germline CDR1 SGHDT, CDR2 YYEEEE. The CDR3 extends over 18 amino acids. This CDR3 is CASSANIMAVGRNSPLHF. The CDR3 DNA reads as TGTGCCAGCAGCGCTAATATAATGGCAGTAGGGAGGAATTCACCCCTCCACTTT.

The chain employs TRBV7-9 and TRBJ2-3; TRBD1 might be the D (6 bases). This CDR3 has 16 amino acids. Trimming removed 4 bases from V and 7 bases from J, with 21 bases in between. Germline V gives CDR1 SEHNR, CDR2 FQNEAQ (reference sequence). The CDR3 sequence is CASSSLRARGSNTQYF. CDR3 coding DNA: TGTGCCAGCAGCTCCCTCCGGGCCAGGGGATCGAATACGCAGTATTTT. The variable domain in full, with the rest retrieved from reference TRBV7-9 and TRBJ2-3, is DTGVSQNPRHKITKRGQNVTFRCDPISEHNRLYWYRQTLGQGPEFLTYFQNEAQLEKSRLLSDRFSAERPKGSFSTLEIQRTEQGDSAMYLCASSSLRARGSNTQYFGPGTRLTVL.

V is TRBV11-3 and J is TRBJ2-1; 7 nucleotides line up with TRBD2. V shed 0 bases, J shed 7 bases, and the junction held 0 bases outside the gene matches. Germline CDR1 reads SGHNT; CDR2 reads YENEEA. This CDR3 comprises 13 residues. This chain's CDR3 is CASSLERGNEQFF. CDR3 DNA: TGTGCCAGCAGCTTAGAGCGGGGGAATGAGCAGTTCTTC.

V and J are TRBV5-1 and TRBJ1-1; 7 nucleotides match TRBD1. The CDR3 spans 16 residues. V was clipped by 0 bases and J by 0 bases; unmatched bases: 5. Germline CDR1 is SGHRS and CDR2 is YFSETQ. The CDR3 loop reads CASSLETGIMNTEAFF. Here the CDR3 DNA reads TGCGCCAGCAGCTTGGAGACAGGGATCATGAACACTGAAGCTTTCTTT.

J is TRBJ2-5 and V is TRBV29-1, with 8 bases lining up with TRBD1. The CDR3 spans 14 residues. The germline CDR1 and CDR2 sequences are SQVTM and ANQGSEA. Trimming at V came to 0 bases and at J to 7 bases, leaving 7 bases not matched to a gene. Here the CDR3 reads CSVEDWTGSATQYF. CDR3 nucleotide sequence: TGCAGCGTTGAAGACTGGACAGGGTCGGCGACCCAGTACTTC.

The V gene is TRBV20-1, the J gene TRBJ1-1; D possibly corresponds to TRBD1 (5 bases). The V gene lost 5 bases and the J gene lost 6 bases, with 10 bases spanning the gap. Germline V gene sequence: CDR1 DFQATT, CDR2 SNEGSKA (reference sequence). The CDR3 loop spans 11 amino acids. The chain's CDR3 is CSAPPRAEAFF. The CDR3 nucleotides read TGCAGTGCTCCCCCCAGGGCTGAAGCTTTCTTT.

The chain couples TRBV5-4 to TRBJ2-1, with 10 bases that match TRBD2. This CDR3 comprises 16 residues. Trimming at V came to 4 bases and at J to 5 bases, leaving 9 bases not matched to a gene. Germline V CDR1 and CDR2: SGHNT, YYREEE (reference sequence). CDR3 sequence: CASSTSGADFHNEQFF. CDR3 bases: TGTGCCAGCAGCACTAGCGGGGCCGACTTCCACAATGAGCAGTTCTTC.

The CDR3: CASSFGQVAYGYTF. CDR3 in DNA: TGTGCCAGCAGCTTCGGACAGGTAGCCTATGGCTACACCTTC. The V gene is TRBV7-9, the J gene TRBJ1-2; 7 nucleotides line up with TRBD1. The CDR3 runs to 14 residues. The germline V gene has CDR1 SEHNR and CDR2 FQNEAQ (reference sequence). V gave up 3 bases and J gave up 4 bases; unmatched junction bases: 5.

The V call is TRBV4-2, the J call TRBJ2-1, with a possible D match to TRBD1 (5 bases). CDR1 and CDR2 from the germline V gene are LGHNA and YNFKEQ. CDR3 length: 15 residues. V lost 1 base to trimming and J lost 4 bases, with 11 bases between them. The CDR3 spells CASSQAVGQYNEQFF. The CDR3 nucleotides are TGTGCCAGCAGCCAAGCTGTGGGGCAGTACAATGAGCAGTTCTTC.

In DNA, the CDR3 is TGTGCCAGCAGCCAAGACAGGGATCGCACCGGGGAGCTGTTTTTT. Translated, it gives CASSQDRDRTGELFF. The genes are TRBV3-1 (or the pseudogene TRBV3-2) and TRBJ2-2; weak D call: TRBD1 (5 bases). Trimming removed 0 bases from V and 4 bases from J, with 9 bases in between. The CDR3 is made up of 15 amino acids. Germline V gene data show CDR1 as LGHDT and CDR2 as YNNKEL (reference sequence).